This T cell receptor beta chain was captured by sequencing in a study of regulatory T cells in long-lasting Graves disease. Time point defined: persistent/refractory GD, antithyroid drugs over 5 years with positive TRAb. After RNA was extracted from PBMCs, the TCR library was made from it. In each case, Graves' disease was diagnosed per American Thyroid Association guidelines. Patients were from an endocrinology department in Xi'an, China. For TCR beta, libraries came from iRepertoire HTBI primers and Arm-PCR of CDR3 regions. MiXCR was run by TCRdb on the multiplex PCR reads, yielding one entry per CDR3 protein. The table shows about 400,000 distinct CDR3 sequences, with 20% occurring only once. Trimming took 4 bases from V and 3 from J, leaving 18 bases between them. This CDR3 contains 17 residues. Per germline, CDR1 SEHNR and CDR2 FQNEAQ (reference sequence).

This chain connects TRBV7-9 to TRBJ2-2, with TRBD1 as a possible D gene (6 bases). Sequencing was performed on peripheral blood mononuclear cells (PBMCs), taken when the disease was refractory, from a patient treated with antithyroid drugs. The receptor was isolated from a female donor with Graves disease. The CDR3 DNA follows: TGTGCCAGCAGCTCAAACCCCGGGACAACATACACCGGGGAGCTGTTTTTT. It is translated as CASSSNPGTTYTGELFF.